The subject of this entry is one T cell receptor beta chain. This clonotype occurred many times. It lacks a known antigen. Base qualities are not provided; no much larger clone lies one nucleotide away. These data are taken from a study of regulatory T cells in long-lasting Graves disease (dated by TCRdb to about 2021). Broadly, across the study: Patients with newly diagnosed Graves' disease had been on antithyroid drugs for under 3 months. Patients with persistent Graves' disease were compared with patients with newly diagnosed Graves' disease using TCR sequencing and RNA sequencing of peripheral blood. A total of approximately 35 samples were covered by TCR sequencing, comprising roughly 13 persistent and roughly 20 newly diagnosed Graves' disease patients. The study was registered as a clinical trial and conducted in China.

Trimming costs V 0 bases and J 1 base, and their ends lie 8 bases apart. According to the germline V gene, CDR1 reads SGHDN and CDR2 reads FVKESK. Spanning cysteine to phenylalanine, the CDR3 consists of 15 amino acids. Only the CDR3 portion is preserved as DNA: 45 bases, with reading frame beginning at the first base. The method was multiplex PCR. The sequencer listed for this sample is Illumina HiSeq 4000. To build TCR beta libraries, CDR3 regions were amplified by Arm-PCR using iRepertoire HTBI primers. Gel purification was performed on PCR products prior to sequencing. Processing in the source paper ran as follows. Gene usage analysis of CDR3 amino acid clonotypes used the 62 TRBV and around 14 TRBJ segments found across samples. Filtered high-quality paired reads were merged into contigs using COPE and FqMerger. BLAST was used to align contigs to IMGT TRBV, TRBD and TRBJ reference genes, and CDR3 was defined according to IMGT. Clonotypes above 0.1% frequency were classified as highly expanded clones. Repertoire diversity was measured by Shannon entropy, and V-J evenness by the Gini coefficient. Clonotypes shared by more than one individual were considered public. TCRdb handled the public reads itself, with Q25 trimming in fastp and clone calling in MiXCR, and kept productive beta chains. For every CDR3 protein sequence, its rows merge into one entry that carries the most common genes and DNA. TCRdb assigned the V and J calls; the authors' analysis was not used. The sample table contains 250,000 or so distinct CDR3 sequences; only one count was recorded for approximately 18% of them. 14% of the sample comes from the top ten.

The time point label of this sample denotes: newly diagnosed GD, antithyroid drugs for less than 3 months. RNA was extracted from PBMCs in TRIzol for both TCR sequencing and RNA sequencing. The diagnosis of Graves' disease followed American Thyroid Association guidelines. Recruitment of patients was carried out at an endocrinology department in Xi'an, China. Each patient gave about 10 milliliters of peripheral blood, collected in an EDTA anticoagulant tube. Ficoll Paque Plus density gradient separation was used to isolate PBMCs, and no further T cell sorting was done. An Agilent 2100 Bioanalyzer and agarose gel were used to check RNA quality, while a NanoDrop 2000 measured RNA concentration. The investigation overall reported the following: Only peripheral blood was studied, because thyroid tissue, the primary lesion, was inaccessible. A larger number of public clonotypes was shared among persistent patients (about 2,700) than among newly diagnosed patients (roughly 930). The authors noted that the small sample size was a limitation that may lower accuracy. Persistent disease showed preferential use of TRBV28, TRBJ1-2 and TRBJ2-5, whereas newly diagnosed disease favored TRBV20-1 and TRBJ2-1. Only the TCR beta chain was sequenced and analyzed. Lower TCR Shannon entropy and fewer highly expanded clones were observed in persistent Graves' disease patients than in newly diagnosed patients, which suggested clonal expansion.

The same data also went into a second study, on T cells in Graves' hyperthyroidism and ophthalmopathy. As that second study puts it: A patient counted as having stable Graves' hyperthyroidism if no progression to ophthalmopathy occurred over 18 months of follow-up. Hyperthyroidism patients were newly diagnosed, with disease duration under 2 months, and aged 18 to 65 years. Exclusion was applied to patients with uncontrolled infections, other autoimmune diseases, pregnancy or lactation. Clinical symptoms, serum thyroxine and TRAb, thyroid ultrasound, and orbital computed tomography formed the basis for the diagnoses. For the first round of RT-PCR on the TCR CDR3, the HTBI primer set was used together with the Qiagen OneStep RT-PCR kit. Most expanded thyroid clonotypes (frequency above 0.001) were also detected in blood, suggesting blood repertoires may reflect thyroid immune responses. In cross-validation, a model built on a 13 V-J signature told ophthalmopathy apart from stable hyperthyroidism with under 90% sensitivity and approximately 81% specificity, and in testing the same model reached 80%/75%. In validation, the model predicted progression to ophthalmopathy a median of approximately 6.3 months before onset, with over 60% sensitivity and 72.22% specificity. To identify TCR V-J signatures that set the groups apart, the researchers used a discovery cohort of 100 patients, made up of 40 to 45 with Graves' ophthalmopathy and 57 with stable Graves' hyperthyroidism. Whether ophthalmopathy could be predicted prospectively was tested in an independent validation cohort made up of under 20 hyperthyroidism patients plus 17 patients who later progressed to ophthalmopathy. For training and testing, the 100 or so patients in the discovery cohort were randomly divided in a 7:3 ratio. The study also compared thyroid tissue and blood T-cell repertoires from 6 or 7 Graves' hyperthyroidism patients. Once sampling was done, hyperthyroidism patients were given methimazole at a starting dose of 30 mg daily, whereas ophthalmopathy patients were given high-dose intravenous methylprednisolone. The libraries were constructed in a second round of multiplex PCR and then size-selected and purified. Sequencing of the libraries was done on an Illumina HiSeq2000 using paired-end 100 bp reads. SOAPnuke was used to process the raw data, with reads discarded if the reads contained adapters or uncalled bases, had a mean Phred below 15, or lacked an exact constant-primer or identifier match. High-quality paired reads were merged with COPE v1.2.5, and unique nucleotide sequences were defined as clonotypes. Clonotypes were aligned to IMGT TRBV, TRBD and TRBJ reference segments using MiTCR v1.1. Analysis was restricted to V-J combinations with a frequency above 0.0001, which covered roughly 99% of repertoires. A TCS score was defined as the ratio of F50 (clonal expansion) to E x V (chaos), with BLOSUM62-based TCRdist applied between CDR3 peptides within each V-J. Welch's t-statistics and random forest reduced 450 to 600 V-J features to 13, which were used in a naive Bayes classifier (R e1071). No statistical method was used to set the sample size in advance, and investigators knew the group allocation. According to the paper, TCR Vbeta CDR3 sequencing was carried out on approximately 140 peripheral blood samples, which came from over 40 ophthalmopathy, 80 or so hyperthyroidism and 17 progressor patients.

Rearrangement joined TRBV14 to TRBJ2-3; matching of 6 bases hints at TRBD2 as the D gene. The clonotype comes from a woman in her thirties with Graves disease. Donor details come from another sample of the same person, matched by shared clones. The sample here was peripheral blood mononuclear cells (PBMCs), taken at new diagnosis, from a patient treated with antithyroid drugs. This receptor carries the CDR3 CASSQEWEGTDTQYF. In nucleotides, the sequence is TGTGCCAGCAGCCAAGAATGGGAGGGCACAGATACGCAGTATTTT.